The 17 T cell receptor beta chains reported below all come from one sample, sequenced in a study of a mutant IDH1 vaccine in newly diagnosed glioma. Here immunoSEQ multiplex PCR was the method, and the copy in TCRdb shows in-frame clones only, minus some. The sample lists around 16,000 clones; just under 80% were seen once. Time point noted: baseline, week 1 (first vaccination visit). The sample's treatment: pre-vaccination baseline after standard-of-care therapy. The source material was PBMCs, sampled from a glioma patient treated with radiotherapy, temozolomide or both. Source of these receptors: a man aged 35 to 55 with glioma.

The chain recombines TRBV4-1 with TRBJ2-1; TRBD2 is a possible D gene (7 bases). CDR1 is MGHRA, CDR2 YSYEKL, per germline. CDR3 length equals 20 residues. Trimming left V 0 bases short and J 0 bases short, with 21 bases between. CDR3: CASSQDPRTVRDYSYNEQFF. CDR3 nucleotide sequence: TGCGCCAGCAGCCAAGATCCTAGGACAGTTCGGGACTACTCCTACAATGAGCAGTTCTTC.

This clone came up a few times. J is TRBJ1-1 and V is TRBV5-1, with 7 bases lining up with TRBD1. This CDR3 has 15 amino acids. With V trimmed by 6 bases and J by 4 bases, 12 bases remained unmatched. Germline CDR1 reads SGHRS; CDR2 reads YFSETQ. The CDR3 DNA follows: TGCGCCAGCAATCCACTACAGGGGTCGGGCACTGAAGCTTTCTTT. This gives the protein CASNPLQGSGTEAFF.

The chain links TRBV7-2 to TRBJ1-2; D unresolved. Germline V lookup: CDR1 SGHTA, CDR2 FQGNSA. Trimming took 2 bases from V and 2 from J, leaving 6 bases between them. This CDR3 spans 13 amino acids. CDR3 bases: TGTGCCAGCAGCTTACAACAGAACTATGGCTACACCTTC. It encodes CASSLQQNYGYTF.

V gene TRBV5-1 combines with J gene TRBJ2-1, with a weak D call TRBD2 (5 bases). In germline, CDR1 is SGHRS, CDR2 YFSETQ. Trimming took 3 bases from V and 0 from J, leaving 16 bases between them. There are 17 residues in the CDR3. For the CDR3, the DNA is TGCGCCAGCAGCTCCCCCCCCGGGATAAGCTCCTACAATGAGCAGTTCTTC. Its translation is CASSSPPGISSYNEQFF.

The V call is TRBV27, the J call TRBJ1-1; possibly TRBD1 for D (5 bases). Germline CDR1 is MNHEY and CDR2 is SMNVEV (reference sequence). CDR3 length: 11 residues. Trimming took off 5 bases at V and 9 bases at J, with 10 bases between the two ends. CDR3: CASSQGTKAFF. The CDR3 nucleotides read TGTGCCAGCAGTCAGGGAACTAAAGCTTTCTTT.

In its sample, this clone was seen once. The rearrangement joins TRBV28 to TRBJ1-2; D is unclear. Germline CDR1 MDHEN, CDR2 SYDVKM. The CDR3 runs 12 residues. Trimming took 2 bases from V and 8 from J, leaving 9 bases between them. The CDR3 bases are TGTGCCAGCAGTTTAGAGATTGGGGGCTACACCTTC. This sequence encodes CASSLEIGGYTF.

This chain joins TRBV7-8 and TRBJ2-7; no clear D. This CDR3 comprises 13 residues. Trimming stripped 2 bases from V and 5 bases from J, with 10 bases between. Germline loops: CDR1 SGHVS, CDR2 FQNEAQ. The CDR3 is CASSLKHLHEQYF. CDR3 sequence (DNA): TGTGCCAGCAGCTTAAAACACCTACACGAGCAGTACTTC. The full variable domain, completed using reference TRBV7-8 and TRBJ2-7, is GAGVSQSPRYKVAKRGQDVALRCDPISGHVSLFWYQQALGQGPEFLTYFQNEAQLDKSGLPSDRFFAERPEGSVSTLKIQRTQQEDSAVYLCASSLKHLHEQYFGPGTRLTVT.

The chain recombines TRBV6-1 with TRBJ2-1; 12 bases match TRBD2. Trimming removed 2 bases from V and 7 bases from J; junction bases left unmatched: 18. The CDR3 sequence is 20 residues long. Germline lookup yields CDR1 MNHNS and CDR2 SASEGT. CDR3 region: CASSERGRGLAGGPGNEQFF. Here the CDR3 DNA reads TGTGCCAGCAGTGAAAGGGGCAGGGGGCTAGCGGGAGGGCCGGGGAATGAGCAGTTCTTC.

This clone was picked up one time. The chain recombines TRBV10-2 with TRBJ2-2; 14 nucleotides align to TRBD2. The CDR3 runs to 21 residues. CDR1 and CDR2 from the germline V gene are WSHSY and SAAADI. The J segment lost 5 bases and the V segment lost 3 bases, leaving 17 bases of the junction unmatched. CDR3 protein: CASSDLYMTSGRALRTGELFF. CDR3 coding DNA: TGCGCCAGCAGTGACTTATACATGACTAGCGGGAGGGCCTTACGGACCGGGGAGCTGTTTTTT.

The chain is built from TRBV29-1 and TRBJ2-7, with D maybe TRBD1 (7 bases). The V end was cut by 7 bases, the J end by 3 bases, with 10 bases between. The CDR3 loop spans 11 amino acids. Germline loops: CDR1 SQVTM, CDR2 ANQGSEA. Here the CDR3 reads CSGGDSYEQYF. The CDR3, as DNA: TGCAGCGGCGGGGACAGCTACGAGCAGTACTTC.

The chain has TRBV7-9 and TRBJ1-1; D possibly corresponds to TRBD1 (5 bases). The CDR3 sequence is 14 residues long. Germline CDR1 reads SEHNR; CDR2 reads FQNEAQ (reference sequence). Trimming removed 4 bases from V and 6 bases from J, with 15 bases in between. The CDR3 reads CASSSAARGPEAFF. In DNA, the CDR3 is TGTGCCAGCAGCTCAGCAGCTAGGGGACCTGAAGCTTTCTTT.

This clone was detected only a few times. In the same sample, other DNA sequences code for this CDR3. V is TRBV27 and J is TRBJ1-5; 8 bases map to TRBD1. The V gene end was trimmed by 4 bases and the J gene end by 5 bases; junction bases not matched to a gene: 7. The germline CDR1 and CDR2 sequences are MNHEY and SMNVEV (reference sequence). CDR3 size: 15 residues. The DNA for the CDR3 is TGTGCCAGCAGTTCATCGACAGGGGAGGATCAGCCCCAGCATTTT. Translated, it gives CASSSSTGEDQPQHF.

This chain connects TRBV4-3 to TRBJ1-1, with 8 nucleotides matching TRBD1. The CDR3 runs to 18 residues. V shed 0 bases, J shed 3 bases, and the junction held 12 bases outside the gene matches. The germline V gene encodes CDR1 LGHNA and CDR2 YSLEER. CDR3 in DNA: TGCGCCAGCAGCCAAGAGCCGGGCAGGGGGCCGGGGGACACTGAAGCTTTCTTT. Its translation is CASSQEPGRGPGDTEAFF.

This rearrangement joins TRBV19 to TRBJ1-6; D ambiguous. V was shortened by 4 bases and J by 7 bases, with 14 bases between the two germline ends. Germline V lookup: CDR1 LNHDA, CDR2 SQIVND (reference sequence). The CDR3 has 15 residues. The CDR3 DNA reads TGTGCCAGTAGTACCTTAGAGGGCAAAAATTCACCCCTCCACTTT. It codes for CASSTLEGKNSPLHF.

A few counts support this clone. The chain combines TRBV12-2 with TRBJ2-5; TRBD2 reflects the table's D call only, with no check against the DNA. TRBV12-2 has pseudogene status. This CDR3 has 13 residues. The CDR3 bases are TGTGCAAGTCGCTTAGTCGGGAGAGAGACCCAGTACTTC. It encodes CASRLVGRETQYF.

Regarding this clone: At one of its ends the junction is not consistent with the germline gene, which may arise from a read error. The chain combines TRBV5-4 with TRBJ1-2, with D perhaps matching TRBD1 (6 bases). Per germline, CDR1 SGHNT and CDR2 YYREEE (reference sequence). CDR3 length: 17 residues. CDR3 in amino acids: CAGSLGAPPAGEIGYTF. The CDR3 nucleotides read TGTGCCGGCAGCTTGGGGGCGCCCCCGGCCGGGGAGATTGGCTACACCTTC.

The J gene is TRBJ1-5, the V gene TRBV19; D is possibly TRBD1 (5 bases). In germline, CDR1 is LNHDA, CDR2 SQIVND (reference sequence). Trimming shortened V by 5 bases and J by 0 bases, and 17 bases separated the two germline ends. This CDR3 comprises 17 residues. In DNA, the CDR3 is TGTGCCAGTAGTCCTGGTGGAGGGGTTGTTAGCAATCAGCCCCAGCATTTT. Translation gives CASSPGGGVVSNQPQHF.